A single sample is the source of the 18 T cell receptor beta chains below, sequenced in a study of T cell repertoires in cytomegalovirus infection. TCRdb reanalysed the reads using MiXCR and keeps one entry per CDR3 protein. Of approximately 550,000 distinct CDR3 sequences detected, approximately 15% appear once; the ten largest clones hold more than 20%. Sequenced sample: CD8+ T cells from PBMCs. The receptor set was obtained from a human donor in good health (CMV status not recorded). Some clones in this sample may be carry-over from other donors' samples.

This clonotype was seen at least ten times. The chain joins TRBV6-6 to TRBJ1-3; D ambiguous. CDR3 size: 13 residues. The germline V gene encodes CDR1 MNHNY and CDR2 SVGAGI (reference sequence). Trimming shortened V by 6 bases and J by 3 bases, and 9 bases separated the two germline ends. The CDR3 DNA follows: TGTGCCAGCAGCCAAGACCTTGGAAACACCATATATTTT. It codes for CASSQDLGNTIYF.

This clonotype was picked up a small number of times. The chain carries TRBV19 and TRBJ1-1, with a tentative D call TRBD1 (5 bases). There are 15 residues in the CDR3. Trimming pared 3 bases from V and 2 bases from J, leaving 13 bases between. Germline CDR1 LNHDA, CDR2 SQIVND (reference sequence). DNA for the CDR3: TGTGCCAGTAGTATTGTAGGGGAGGTCAACACTGAAGCTTTCTTT. Translating gives CASSIVGEVNTEAFF.

At least ten counts were recorded for this clonotype. The V gene is TRBV7-6, the J gene TRBJ1-1; 7 bases are a match to TRBD1. This CDR3 comprises 14 residues. With 5 bases clipped from V and 2 bases from J, the junction kept 5 bases outside the gene matches. The germline V gene encodes CDR1 SGHVS and CDR2 FNYEAQ. CDR3 DNA: TGTGCCAGCAGCCCGGGACAGTTTAACACTGAAGCTTTCTTT. It specifies CASSPGQFNTEAFF.

This clonotype has ten or more counts. CDR3 DNA: TGTGCCAGCAGCTCCGTGAACGAGCAGTACTTC. Protein: CASSSVNEQYF. The V gene is TRBV11-2, the J gene TRBJ2-7; D is undetermined. From germline, CDR1 is SGHAT and CDR2 FQNNGV. The CDR3 runs 11 residues. V was cut by 4 bases and J by 5 bases, with 6 bases left in between. Full variable domain (missing parts from reference TRBV11-2 and TRBJ2-7): EAGVAQSPRYKIIEKRQSVAFWCNPISGHATLYWYQQILGQGPKLLIQFQNNGVVDDSQLPKDRFSAERLKGVDSTLKIQPAKLEDSAVYLCASSSVNEQYFGPGTRLTVT.

J is TRBJ2-7 and V is TRBV2; D is ambiguous. Germline V gene lookup returns CDR1 SNHLY and CDR2 FYNNEI. This CDR3 contains 10 residues. V was pared by 5 bases and J by 7 bases, with 6 bases between. The CDR3 protein is CASSTMEQYF. The CDR3 DNA reads as TGTGCCAGCAGTACCATGGAGCAGTACTTC.

This clonotype was seen only a few times. The V call is TRBV25-1, the J call TRBJ2-3; possibly TRBD2 for D (6 bases). The CDR3 contains 14 residues. Germline assignment: CDR1 MGHDK and CDR2 SYGVNS. V lost 4 bases, J lost 8 bases, and 16 bases lay in between. The CDR3: CASSGQGGVGTQYF. In nucleotides, the CDR3 is TGTGCCAGCAGTGGGCAGGGAGGAGTTGGTACGCAGTATTTT.

The rearrangement joins TRBV27 to TRBJ2-2, with 8 bases identical to TRBD2. The CDR3 spans 15 residues. Germline V lookup: CDR1 MNHEY, CDR2 SMNVEV (reference sequence). Trimming took 6 bases from V and 5 from J; bases not matched to a gene: 8. CDR3 amino acids: CASSNTSGATGELFF. In nucleotides, the CDR3 is TGTGCCAGCAGCAATACTAGCGGAGCTACCGGGGAGCTGTTTTTT.

The chain combines TRBV11-2 with TRBJ1-1, with unresolved D. Deletions cut 1 base from V and 1 base from J, with 10 bases between. Germline V gene lookup returns CDR1 SGHAT and CDR2 FQNNGV. CDR3 length equals 15 residues. The CDR3 region has the DNA TGTGCCAGCAGCTTAGTACATCGGGGGAACACTGAAGCTTTCTTT. Its translation: CASSLVHRGNTEAFF.

This clonotype was seen a single time. A much larger clone sits a single nucleotide away, making a read error possible. DNA of the CDR3: TGTGCCAGCAGCTCAGGACGTAATGATGAAGCTTTCTTT. This codes for CASSSGRNDEAFF. The rearrangement uses TRBV11-2 and TRBJ1-1; D is uncertain. Germline-derived CDR1 and CDR2 are SGHAT and FQNNGV. V was trimmed by 4 bases and J by 7 bases, leaving 13 bases between them. The CDR3 loop spans 13 amino acids.

The V and J genes are TRBV4-1 and TRBJ1-2; possibly TRBD1 for D (6 bases). V gave up 1 base and J gave up 4 bases, with 13 bases separating them. Per the germline V gene, CDR1 is MGHRA and CDR2 is YSYEKL. The CDR3 covers 15 residues. DNA for the CDR3: TGCGCCAGCAGCCAAGTGAAACAGGGCGGCTATGGCTACACCTTC. As protein: CASSQVKQGGYGYTF.

This clonotype was found a few times. CDR3 protein: CASSIRTGVNTEAFF. Written as DNA, the CDR3 is TGTGCCAGTAGTATACGGACAGGGGTGAACACTGAAGCTTTCTTT. The gene calls are TRBV19 and TRBJ1-1; TRBD1 matches 9 bases. From germline, CDR1 is LNHDA and CDR2 SQIVND (reference sequence). The CDR3 sequence is 15 residues long. V was clipped by 2 bases and J by 0 bases; unmatched bases: 1.

Concerning this clonotype: This may stem from a read error, because a much larger clone lies one nucleotide away. CDR3 in DNA: TGTGCCAACAGTGAAAGGGGACTAGCGGGAGGACCGAACACCGGGGAGCTGTTTTTT. Translation gives CANSERGLAGGPNTGELFF. The genes are TRBV6-1 and TRBJ2-2; the match to TRBD2 covers 15 bases. From germline, CDR1 is MNHNS and CDR2 SASEGT. The CDR3 spans 19 residues.

Turning to this clonotype: One junction end does not reproduce the germline sequence, and a read error may be involved. The chain uses TRBV27 and TRBJ1-5, with D perhaps matching TRBD1 (5 bases). Germline loops: CDR1 MNHEY, CDR2 SMNVEV (reference sequence). The CDR3 runs 16 residues. CDR3 nucleotides: TGTACCAGCAGTCCCTCCTCGGGGGATAGGGATCAGCCCCAGCATTTT. Its translation is CTSSPSSGDRDQPQHF.

As regards this clonotype: The junction departs from the called germline gene at one end, perhaps through a read error. In DNA, the CDR3 is TGCGTCAGCAGCCAATCGAGTTTCTCTGGAAACACCATATATTTT. Translation: CVSSQSSFSGNTIYF. V and J are TRBV4-1 and TRBJ1-3; no definite D call. CDR3 length: 15 amino acids. From germline, CDR1 is MGHRA and CDR2 YSYEKL.

The rearrangement joins TRBV4-1 to TRBJ2-5; weak D call: TRBD1 (6 bases). V shed 2 bases and J shed 1 base, with 17 bases lying between them. The CDR3 length is 17 residues. CDR1 and CDR2 (germline): MGHRA, YSYEKL. CDR3 sequence: CASSQRAIRGPQETQYF. CDR3 in DNA: TGCGCCAGCAGCCAACGAGCAATCAGGGGACCCCAAGAGACCCAGTACTTC.

In its sample, this clonotype was seen a few times. This chain uses TRBV30 with TRBJ2-7; D is undetermined. Germline CDR1 is GTSNPN and CDR2 is SVGIG (reference sequence). V shed 0 bases and J shed 3 bases, with 9 bases lying between them. The CDR3 runs to 13 residues. The DNA of the CDR3 is TGTGCCTGGAGTGTAGGCTCGCGCTACGAGCAGTACTTC. Translating gives CAWSVGSRYEQYF.

This clonotype was detected many times. The chain has TRBV7-8 and TRBJ1-2; D might be TRBD1 (6 bases). Germline V gene lookup returns CDR1 SGHVS and CDR2 FQNEAQ. V lost 5 bases and J 0 bases, leaving 19 bases between the germline ends. There are 17 residues in the CDR3. The CDR3 region is CASSPSPRGQTNYGYTF. In nucleotides, the CDR3 is TGTGCCAGCAGCCCCAGTCCCAGGGGCCAAACTAACTATGGCTACACCTTC.

The chain carries TRBV29-1 and TRBJ1-2, with D perhaps TRBD1 (5 bases). Per germline, CDR1 SQVTM and CDR2 ANQGSEA. V was pared by 5 bases and J by 4 bases, with 20 bases between. The CDR3 has 15 residues. In nucleotides, the CDR3 is TGCAGCGTTCTGGGGCCCCGTTCCCGTTTCTATGGCTACACCTTC. It translates to CSVLGPRSRFYGYTF.